This passage covers 17 T cell receptor beta chains from one sample sequenced in a study of CD8 T cells in ankylosing spondylitis. MiXCR was run by TCRdb on the 5' RACE reads, yielding one entry per CDR3 protein. This sample has 150,000 to 200,000 distinct CDR3 sequences, with about 16% found just once. The sequenced sample was blood, either unsorted or a sorted T cell fraction (not recorded which). These receptors came from a male donor with ankylosing spondylitis or in good health (not recorded which).

The rearrangement links TRBV5-1 to TRBJ1-2; D is uncertain. The CDR3 has 14 residues. In germline, CDR1 is SGHRS, CDR2 YFSETQ. The ends were cut back, 0 bases at V and 7 bases at J, with 13 bases in the middle. CDR3 bases: TGCGCCAGCAGCTTGGGACCTAAATCCCCTGGCTACACCTTC. Translating it yields CASSLGPKSPGYTF.

V usage is TRBV14 and J usage is TRBJ2-7, with 7 bases aligning to TRBD1. CDR3 length equals 14 residues. The V and J ends lost 4 bases and 2 bases, in that order; junction bases with no gene match: 5. Germline CDR1 reads SGHDN; CDR2 reads FVKESK. The CDR3 DNA reads as TGTGCCAGCAGCCTGGGACAGCTCCCCTACGAGCAGTACTTC. Translating it yields CASSLGQLPYEQYF.

This clonotype was seen many times. The chain has TRBV29-1 and TRBJ1-1, with D possibly matching TRBD1 (5 bases). V lost 0 bases, J lost 11 bases, and 16 bases lay in between. CDR3 length: 13 amino acids. Per the germline V gene, CDR1 is SQVTM and CDR2 is ANQGSEA. CDR3 coding DNA: TGCAGCGTTGAAGACGCCCGCCGCGAGGGGGCTTTCTTT. Its protein product is CSVEDARREGAFF.

This clonotype was seen many times. The rearrangement uses TRBV4-1 and TRBJ2-1; tentatively, D is TRBD2 (7 bases). The V end lost 1 base, the J end lost 4 bases, and 14 bases lay between the germline ends. CDR3 size: 16 residues. Germline values: CDR1 MGHRA, CDR2 YSYEKL. CDR3 DNA sequence: TGCGCCAGCAGCCAAGGGGCTAGCGGACAGTACAATGAGCAGTTCTTC. It specifies CASSQGASGQYNEQFF.

This clonotype was seen ten or more times. The J gene is TRBJ2-4, the V gene TRBV10-2; no firm D call. The germline gives CDR1 WSHSY, CDR2 SAAADI. Trimming removed 0 bases from V and 13 bases from J, with 10 bases in between. CDR3 length: 12 amino acids. The CDR3 loop reads CASSESTGLQYF. In nucleotides, the CDR3 is TGCGCCAGCAGTGAGTCGACTGGGCTACAGTACTTC.

The chain uses TRBV11-2 and TRBJ1-5; D call uncertain. This CDR3 comprises 18 residues. Germline V gene data show CDR1 as SGHAT and CDR2 as FQNNGV. V lost 4 bases and J 3 bases, leaving 22 bases between the germline ends. The CDR3 sequence is CASSSRLPSRAVNQPQHF. The CDR3 region has the DNA TGTGCCAGCAGCTCCCGACTCCCTTCAAGGGCCGTCAATCAGCCCCAGCATTTT.

This clonotype was recorded many times. This chain connects TRBV5-1 to TRBJ2-7; TRBD2 aligns across 7 bases. Germline CDR1 and CDR2: SGHRS and YFSETQ. With V trimmed by 1 base and J by 7 bases, 5 bases remained unmatched. This CDR3 has 13 residues. CDR3 residues: CASSLSGTEEQYF. Here the CDR3 DNA reads TGCGCCAGCAGCTTGAGCGGGACGGAGGAGCAGTACTTC.

This sequence joins TRBV28 and TRBJ1-3; no reliable D call. The CDR3 contains 13 residues. V was clipped by 4 bases and J by 4 bases, with 8 bases between them. Germline V gene sequence: CDR1 MDHEN, CDR2 SYDVKM. This CDR3 reads CASSYSIGNTIYF. As DNA, the CDR3 is TGTGCCAGCAGTTACAGTATCGGAAACACCATATATTTT.

At least ten counts were recorded for this clonotype. The chain joins TRBV5-1 to TRBJ1-5; the D gene is possibly TRBD1 (5 bases). The germline gives CDR1 SGHRS, CDR2 YFSETQ. This CDR3 is built from 15 residues. The V and J ends lost 7 bases and 1 base respectively, with 15 bases between them. CDR3 region: CASPVGVESNQPQHF. As DNA, the CDR3 is TGCGCCAGCCCGGTGGGGGTAGAAAGCAATCAGCCCCAGCATTTT.

This clonotype was counted between two and nine times. V is TRBV30 and J is TRBJ2-1; unclear D gene. V gave up 5 bases and J gave up 7 bases, with 15 bases separating them. There are 13 residues in the CDR3. The germline CDR1 and CDR2 sequences are GTSNPN and SVGIG (reference sequence). CDR3 sequence reads: CAWGPPDGNEQFF. Here the CDR3 DNA reads TGTGCCTGGGGCCCCCCCGACGGGAATGAGCAGTTCTTC.

This clonotype has only a few counts. The V gene is TRBV7-9, the J gene TRBJ2-7; perhaps TRBD1 as D (6 bases). Germline CDR1 is SEHNR and CDR2 is FQNEAQ (reference sequence). The CDR3 consists of 13 residues. Trimming took off 0 bases at V and 5 bases at J, with 8 bases between the two ends. CDR3 DNA sequence: TGTGCCAGCAGCTTAGCGTGGGGGCACGAGCAGTACTTC. This sequence encodes CASSLAWGHEQYF.

This clonotype occurred a few times. The CDR3 DNA follows: TGTGCCAGCGGCTTCGGGGACACCGGGGAGCTGTTTTTT. Translation: CASGFGDTGELFF. The chain couples TRBV3-1 to TRBJ2-2; tentative D call: TRBD2 (5 bases). Trimming removed 8 bases at V and 3 bases at J, with 10 bases between. The V gene's germline CDR1 is LGHDT and CDR2 YNNKEL (reference sequence). CDR3 length: 13 amino acids.

In this sample, this clonotype turned up a few times. The genes are TRBV5-1 and TRBJ2-1; TRBD2 matches at 15 bases. This CDR3 has 22 residues. The junction had 15 bases not matched to a gene; V was cut back by 0 bases and J by 2 bases. From germline, CDR1 is SGHRS and CDR2 YFSETQ. CDR3 in amino acids: CASSLVGSVPGLAGGTYNEQFF. In DNA form, the CDR3 reads TGCGCCAGCAGCTTGGTTGGATCCGTTCCGGGACTAGCGGGAGGAACCTACAATGAGCAGTTCTTC.

The chain recombines TRBV4-1 with TRBJ2-2; D possibly uses TRBD1 or TRBD2 (5 bases each). V was cut by 3 bases and J by 0 bases, with 8 bases left in between. CDR1 and CDR2 from the germline V gene are MGHRA and YSYEKL. CDR3 length: 15 amino acids. CDR3 coding DNA: TGCGCCAGCAGCCAGGGGACGTCGAACACCGGGGAGCTGTTTTTT. Translated: CASSQGTSNTGELFF.

There are a few counts of this clonotype. V and J are TRBV7-9 and TRBJ2-6; D might be TRBD2 (5 bases). The CDR3 contains 17 residues. Germline V gives CDR1 SEHNR, CDR2 FQNEAQ (reference sequence). Deletions cut 5 bases from V and 0 bases from J, with 14 bases between. Here the CDR3 DNA reads TGTGCCAGCAGCAGAGGGTTCCCCTCCTCTGGGGCCAACGTCCTGACTTTC. Its protein product is CASSRGFPSSGANVLTF.

Ten or more counts support this clonotype. The chain joins TRBV11-2 to TRBJ2-3; perhaps D is TRBD1 or TRBD2 (5 bases each). The V end lost 5 bases, the J end lost 3 bases, and 15 bases lay between the germline ends. Germline CDR1 reads SGHAT; CDR2 reads FQNNGV. CDR3 length: 15 residues. For the CDR3, the DNA is TGTGCCAGCAGCCTGGGACCACCTCGGACAGATACGCAGTATTTT. Its translation is CASSLGPPRTDTQYF.

This clonotype was observed at least ten times. The gene calls are TRBV20-1 and TRBJ1-4; no definite D call. The CDR3 spans 14 residues. V lost 0 bases to trimming and J lost 5 bases, with 10 bases between them. Germline V lookup: CDR1 DFQATT, CDR2 SNEGSKA (reference sequence). The CDR3 region is CSARDAVGNEKLFF. The CDR3 region has the DNA TGCAGTGCTAGAGATGCCGTGGGCAATGAAAAACTGTTTTTT.